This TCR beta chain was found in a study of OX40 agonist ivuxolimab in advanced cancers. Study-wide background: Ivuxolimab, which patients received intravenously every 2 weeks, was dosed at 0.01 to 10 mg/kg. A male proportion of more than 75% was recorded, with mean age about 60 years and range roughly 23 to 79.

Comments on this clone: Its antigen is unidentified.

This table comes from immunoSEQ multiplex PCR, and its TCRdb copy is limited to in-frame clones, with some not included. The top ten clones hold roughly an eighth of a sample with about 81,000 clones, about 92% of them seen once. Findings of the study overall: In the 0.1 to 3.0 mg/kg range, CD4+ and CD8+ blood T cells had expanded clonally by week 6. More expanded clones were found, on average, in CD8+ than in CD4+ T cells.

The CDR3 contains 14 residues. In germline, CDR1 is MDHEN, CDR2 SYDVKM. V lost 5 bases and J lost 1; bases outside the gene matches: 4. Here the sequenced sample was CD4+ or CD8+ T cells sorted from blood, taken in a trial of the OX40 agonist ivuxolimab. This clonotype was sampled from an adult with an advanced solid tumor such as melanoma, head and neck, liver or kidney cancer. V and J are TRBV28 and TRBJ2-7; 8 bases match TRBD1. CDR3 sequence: CASSRTGTSYEQYF. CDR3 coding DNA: TGTGCCAGCAGTCGGACAGGGACTTCCTACGAGCAGTACTTC.